These 20 T cell receptor beta chains originate from one sample sequenced in a study of low-dose radiotherapy and immunotherapy resistance in tumors. Sample time point: before trial treatment. TRAV- and TRBV-specific primers were used for first-strand cDNA, which covered alpha and beta chains. The authors amplified TCRs for 20 PCR cycles with a constant-region primer and a V-primer adapter. TCRdb reprocessed the reads via MiXCR and lists one record per CDR3 protein. The table includes around 99,000 distinct CDR3 sequences, 9.4% detected once. The source was PBMCs, collected before treatment. Receptors were obtained from a male donor with prostate cancer.

This clonotype was counted ten times or more. The chain combines TRBV7-2 with TRBJ2-1, with 8 bases identical to TRBD1. The germline CDR1 and CDR2 sequences are SGHTA and FQGNSA. The length of the CDR3 is 13 residues. The trim removed 6 bases at V and 10 bases at J, leaving 8 bases unmatched. The CDR3 DNA sequence: TGTGCCAGCAGACAAGACAGGGGATGGGAGCAGTTCTTC. Its translation is CASRQDRGWEQFF.

This clonotype appeared many times. V is TRBV10-3 and J is TRBJ1-3; maybe TRBD1 (5 bases). Germline CDR1 reads ENHRY; CDR2 reads SYGVKD. Trimming pared 0 bases from V and 0 bases from J, leaving 18 bases between. The CDR3 has 19 amino acids. CDR3 sequence (DNA): TGTGCCATCAGTGAGTCAAAGAGTAGCGACAGACGCTCTGGAAACACCATATATTTT. Residues: CAISESKSSDRRSGNTIYF.

In its sample, this clonotype was seen many times. The V call is TRBV7-2, the J call TRBJ2-4; D is undetermined. V lost 6 bases, J lost 5 bases, and 8 bases lay in between. CDR3 length: 12 amino acids. Germline-derived CDR1 and CDR2 are SGHTA and FQGNSA. The CDR3 coding sequence is TGTGCCAGCAGTTTTTGGGAAAACATTCAGTACTTC. Protein sequence: CASSFWENIQYF.

This clonotype was seen many times. As DNA, the CDR3 is TGTGCCAGCAGCTTAGCCCAGACAGGGTTTATGAACACTGAAGCTTTCTTT. Amino acid sequence: CASSLAQTGFMNTEAFF. The V call is TRBV7-8, the J call TRBJ1-1; the match to TRBD1 covers 7 bases. The CDR3 has 17 residues. Germline CDR1 reads SGHVS; CDR2 reads FQNEAQ. Losses at the gene ends were 0 bases for V and 0 bases for J; bases not matched to a gene: 7.

This clonotype was observed many times. The chain is built from TRBV7-2 and TRBJ1-1; D unresolved. The V and J ends lost 4 bases and 0 bases respectively, with 9 bases between them. Germline assignment: CDR1 SGHTA and CDR2 FQGNSA. This CDR3 contains 14 residues. This CDR3 is CASSSHQMNTEAFF. CDR3 nucleotide sequence: TGTGCCAGCAGCTCTCACCAAATGAACACTGAAGCTTTCTTT.

This clonotype was found many times. This sequence joins TRBV5-5 and TRBJ1-5; D is ambiguous. This CDR3 has 15 residues. The germline CDR1 and CDR2 sequences are SGHKS and YYEKEE (reference sequence). V was shortened by 3 bases and J by 1 base, with 11 bases between the two germline ends. The CDR3 protein is CASSSDTTSNQPQHF. The CDR3 nucleotides are TGTGCCAGCAGCTCCGACACAACGAGCAATCAGCCCCAGCATTTT.

This clonotype was observed once. Being one base from a much bigger clone, this may be a read error. This chain uses TRBV7-2 with TRBJ2-1; the D call may be TRBD1 or TRBD2 (5 bases each). V lost 3 bases to trimming and J lost 10 bases, with 16 bases between them. Germline V lookup: CDR1 SGHTA, CDR2 FQGNSA. The CDR3 is 14 residues long. The CDR3 here is CASSFRDGDYEQFF. The CDR3, as DNA: TGTGCCAGCAGCTTCCGGGACGGAGACTACGAGCAGTTCTTC. Supplemented by reference TRBV7-2 and TRBJ2-1, the full variable domain reads GAGVSQSPSNKVTEKGKDVELRCDPISGHTALYWYRQSLGQGLEFLIYFQGNSAPDKSGLPSDRFSAERTGGSVSTLTIQRTQQEDSAVYLCASSFRDGDYEQFFGPGTRLTVL.

This clonotype was seen many times. The rearrangement joins TRBV20-1 to TRBJ2-2, with 9 bases identical to TRBD2. This CDR3 has 15 residues. Germline lookup yields CDR1 DFQATT and CDR2 SNEGSKA (reference sequence). The V segment lost 5 bases and the J segment 0 bases; nucleotides outside the gene matches: 4. CDR3: CSAELAGSNTGELFF. CDR3 nucleotides: TGCAGTGCTGAACTAGCGGGTTCGAACACCGGGGAGCTGTTTTTT.

This clonotype has ten or more counts. The rearrangement links TRBV4-1 to TRBJ2-5, with 8 bases lining up with TRBD1. Germline CDR1 and CDR2: MGHRA and YSYEKL. This CDR3 region has 15 residues. The V segment lost 1 base and the J segment 3 bases; nucleotides outside the gene matches: 4. CDR3 sequence reads: CASSQVGQGEETQYF. DNA for the CDR3: TGCGCCAGCAGCCAAGTAGGACAGGGAGAAGAGACCCAGTACTTC.

This clonotype occurred many times. The chain has TRBV20-1 and TRBJ2-6; no clear D. The germline CDR1 and CDR2 sequences are DFQATT and SNEGSKA (reference sequence). V was clipped by 6 bases and J by 0 bases, with 12 bases between them. The CDR3 contains 15 residues. The CDR3 spells CSAMDGSSGANVLTF. CDR3 DNA sequence: TGCAGTGCCATGGACGGAAGCTCTGGGGCCAACGTCCTGACTTTC.

This clonotype has at least ten counts. The chain joins TRBV20-1 to TRBJ2-2; 8 bases are shared with TRBD1. After removal of 5 bases from V and 3 bases from J, the junction contained 5 bases not matched to a gene. CDR3 length equals 14 residues. Per the germline V gene, CDR1 is DFQATT and CDR2 is SNEGSKA (reference sequence). CDR3 bases: TGCAGTGCTTTGCAGGGGGCCGACACCGGGGAGCTGTTTTTT. This sequence encodes CSALQGADTGELFF.

This clonotype was seen ten or more times. The chain uses TRBV14 and TRBJ2-3, with D maybe TRBD1 (6 bases). The V end lost 4 bases, the J end lost 5 bases, and 10 bases lay between the germline ends. The CDR3 is 13 residues long. Germline V gene data show CDR1 as SGHDN and CDR2 as FVKESK. The CDR3 loop is CASSRTVQDTQYF. The CDR3 nucleotides read TGTGCCAGCAGCCGGACAGTCCAAGATACGCAGTATTTT.

This clonotype was picked up many times. V is TRBV28 and J is TRBJ2-2; weak D call: TRBD1 (6 bases). The CDR3 is made up of 18 amino acids. V lost 6 bases and J lost 6, with 26 bases in between. CDR1 is MDHEN and CDR2 is SYDVKM in the germline V gene. CDR3 nucleotide sequence: TGTGCCAGCAGGAGTCGGTTATTTCAGGGGAACAACGCCGGGGAGCTGTTTTTT. Protein sequence: CASRSRLFQGNNAGELFF.

The sample holds many counts of this clonotype. The rearrangement joins TRBV12-5 to TRBJ1-1; D is uncertain. The CDR3 totals 14 residues. Germline V gene sequence: CDR1 LGHNT, CDR2 FRNRAP. Between the trimmed V and J ends, which lost 1 base and 6 bases, there was a span of 12 bases. The CDR3 nucleotides are TGTGCTAGTGGTTTGGGGGTTCCTGGATCTGAAGCTTTCTTT. This sequence encodes CASGLGVPGSEAFF.

The table lists this clonotype with many counts. The V call is TRBV20-1, the J call TRBJ2-1, with TRBD2 matching 9 bases. This CDR3 is 15 amino acids long. With V trimmed by 4 bases and J by 5 bases, 9 bases remained unmatched. Looked up from germline, CDR1 is DFQATT and CDR2 is SNEGSKA (reference sequence). CDR3 in DNA: TGCAGTGCTATACTTCCGAGCGGGAGGAACAATGAGCAGTTCTTC. It specifies CSAILPSGRNNEQFF.

This clonotype was seen only a few times. J is TRBJ1-4 and V is TRBV27; D unresolved. CDR1 is MNHEY, CDR2 SMNVEV, per germline (reference sequence). V was pared by 3 bases and J by 0 bases, with 14 bases between. This CDR3 region has 17 residues. CDR3 coding DNA: TGTGCCAGCAGTTTCGACGGTTCGTTTACAACTAATGAAAAACTGTTTTTT. As protein: CASSFDGSFTTNEKLFF.

In this sample, this clonotype turned up many times. The genes are TRBV28 and TRBJ2-7; 9 bases map to TRBD2. Germline V lookup: CDR1 MDHEN, CDR2 SYDVKM. J gave up 6 bases and V 7 bases, and 13 bases lay outside the gene matches. CDR3 size: 15 residues. CDR3 sequence reads: CASTARGLAGLEQYF. CDR3 nucleotides: TGTGCCAGCACCGCGCGAGGGCTAGCGGGACTCGAGCAGTACTTC.

This clonotype was found many times. This chain links TRBV6-1 with TRBJ2-2; 10 bases are shared with TRBD1. CDR1 and CDR2 from the germline V gene are MNHNS and SASEGT. Unmatched junction bases numbered 12, after V lost 6 bases and J lost 5 bases. This CDR3 spans 17 amino acids. CDR3: CASRTLPGQGMTGELFF. CDR3 bases: TGTGCCAGCAGGACCCTACCGGGACAGGGGATGACCGGGGAGCTGTTTTTT.

As to this clonotype: It is likely a read error: a sequence one base away is far more abundant. The rearrangement uses TRBV13 and TRBJ1-1; TRBD1 agrees at 11 bases. This CDR3 comprises 14 residues. Trimming cost V 4 bases and J 4 bases; bases outside gene matches: 2. Germline V lookup: CDR1 PRHDT, CDR2 FYEKMQ (reference sequence). The CDR3 sequence is CASSWDRGSTEAFF. The CDR3 nucleotides are TGTGCCAGCAGCTGGGACAGGGGGAGCACTGAAGCTTTCTTT. Full variable domain (rest looked up from reference TRBV13 and TRBJ1-1): AAGVIQSPRHLIKEKRETATLKCYPIPRHDTVYWYQQGPGQDPQFLISFYEKMQSDKGSIPDRFSAQQFSDYHSELNMSSLELGDSALYFCASSWDRGSTEAFFGQGTRLTVV.

This clonotype was counted at least ten times. This rearrangement joins TRBV10-3 to TRBJ2-1, with 11 nucleotides matching TRBD2. V was clipped by 3 bases and J by 7 bases; unmatched bases: 8. Germline CDR1 reads ENHRY; CDR2 reads SYGVKD. The CDR3 spans 16 residues. CDR3 sequence reads: CAISERTSGSGNEQFF. The CDR3, as DNA: TGTGCCATCAGTGAAAGAACTAGCGGGAGTGGGAATGAGCAGTTCTTC.